This TCR beta chain was documented in a study of blood T cell repertoires in COVID-19. Study information: COVID-19 samples from acute and convalescent phases originated in the United States, Italy and Spain.

Per the germline V gene, CDR1 is LGHNT and CDR2 is FRNRAP. This CDR3 comprises 13 residues. Trimming stripped 5 bases from V and 7 bases from J, with 11 bases between. The repertoire was sequenced with immunoSEQ multiplex PCR; TCRdb's copy has only in-frame clones and lacks some. The table includes some 100,000 clones, 88% detected once. The sequenced sample consisted of peripheral blood. The chain is built from TRBV12-5 and TRBJ2-2; D is possibly TRBD1 (6 bases). The sequence was obtained from a woman in her 70s with acute or convalescent COVID-19. Here the CDR3 DNA reads TGTGCTAGTGGTCAGGGGACCGACGGGGAGCTGTTTTTT. Protein: CASGQGTDGELFF.